Below, 14 T cell receptor beta chains from the same sample are listed, as sequenced in a study of identical twins. TCRdb called the 5' RACE reads again in MiXCR, with one record for every CDR3 protein. Altogether about 890,000 distinct CDR3 sequences are present, roughly an eighth being singletons, with the ten largest covering around 1.6%. The same sample was also used in a study of yellow fever vaccine responses in identical twins.

The source material was PBMCs. Receptors were obtained from a woman under 30 in good health.

This clonotype was counted a few times. DNA of the CDR3: TGCGCCAGCAGCTTGGTAAATGCGGGAGCGAGCTACGAGCAGTACTTC. As protein: CASSLVNAGASYEQYF. The rearrangement links TRBV5-1 to TRBJ2-7; 7 nucleotides align to TRBD2. This CDR3 has 16 residues. The ends lost 0 bases at V and 3 bases at J; junction bases unmatched: 9. CDR1 SGHRS and CDR2 YFSETQ come from the germline V gene.

This clonotype was counted a few times. The rearrangement joins TRBV15 to TRBJ2-7; 9 bases line up with TRBD1. The V gene end was trimmed by 8 bases and the J gene end by 3 bases; junction bases not matched to a gene: 8. This CDR3 spans 14 amino acids. CDR1 and CDR2 (germline): LNHNV, YYDKDF (reference sequence). Here the CDR3 reads CATGSQGQGYEQYF. In DNA, the CDR3 is TGTGCCACCGGAAGCCAGGGACAGGGCTACGAGCAGTACTTC.

This clonotype has a handful of counts. The J gene is TRBJ1-1, the V gene TRBV29-1; D ambiguous. The V and J ends lost 7 bases and 0 bases respectively, with 12 bases between them. This CDR3 spans 13 amino acids. CDR1 is SQVTM and CDR2 is ANQGSEA in the germline V gene. The CDR3 coding sequence is TGCAGCGGTACTCAGGCAATGAACACTGAAGCTTTCTTT. It specifies CSGTQAMNTEAFF.

The V call is TRBV6-1, the J call TRBJ1-1, with D maybe TRBD1 (6 bases). The germline V gene encodes CDR1 MNHNS and CDR2 SASEGT. Trimming left V 6 bases short and J 1 base short, with 21 bases between. The CDR3 totals 17 residues. DNA of the CDR3: TGTGCCAGCAGATTTATCCCCCCACAGGGAAGGAACACTGAAGCTTTCTTT. It is translated as CASRFIPPQGRNTEAFF.

The genes are TRBV29-1 and TRBJ2-1; the D is unclear. Germline V gene sequence: CDR1 SQVTM, CDR2 ANQGSEA. The CDR3 sequence is 14 residues long. The germline V and J ends were trimmed by 5 bases and 1 base, with 12 bases remaining between them. The CDR3 DNA sequence: TGCAGCGTTTGGATCGGATTTTCCTACAATGAGCAGTTCTTC. It translates to CSVWIGFSYNEQFF.

This clonotype was recorded many times. V gene TRBV7-9 combines with J gene TRBJ1-6; D unresolved. Germline CDR1 and CDR2: SEHNR and FQNEAQ (reference sequence). Trimming cost V 1 base and J 7 bases, with 8 bases left between them. The CDR3 contains 14 residues. The CDR3 DNA is TGTGCCAGCAGCTTAGACAGATTCAATTCACCCCTCCACTTT. It specifies CASSLDRFNSPLHF. Looking up the rest from reference TRBV7-9 and TRBJ1-6 gives the full variable domain: DTGVSQNPRHKITKRGQNVTFRCDPISEHNRLYWYRQTLGQGPEFLTYFQNEAQLEKSRLLSDRFSAERPKGSFSTLEIQRTEQGDSAMYLCASSLDRFNSPLHFGNGTRLTVT.

This clonotype was seen more than once but under ten times. This chain links TRBV20-1 with TRBJ2-1; 8 bases align to TRBD2. Trimming removed 6 bases from V and 1 base from J; junction bases left unmatched: 8. The CDR3 spans 15 residues. The germline V gene has CDR1 DFQATT and CDR2 SNEGSKA (reference sequence). CDR3 sequence: CSAYFGGASYNEQFF. CDR3 in DNA: TGCAGTGCCTACTTCGGGGGGGCGTCCTACAATGAGCAGTTCTTC.

This chain joins TRBV20-1 and TRBJ2-3; D gene uncertain. V dropped 3 bases and J dropped 4 bases, with 11 bases sitting between them. This CDR3 region has 13 residues. Germline assignment: CDR1 DFQATT and CDR2 SNEGSKA (reference sequence). CDR3 loop: CSASYGHSDTQYF. In DNA, the CDR3 is TGCAGTGCTAGTTACGGGCACTCAGATACGCAGTATTTT.

This clonotype occurred a few times. The V and J genes are TRBV21-1 and TRBJ1-3. TRBV21-1 is annotated as a pseudogene. The CDR3 covers 15 residues. The CDR3 region has the DNA TGTGCCAGCAGCAAAGGACTGACGGGTGGAAACACCATATATTTT. This gives the protein CASSKGLTGGNTIYF.

In DNA form, the CDR3 reads TGCGCCAGCAGCCCTGGGACTAGCGGGGTTACAGATACGCAGTATTTT. It yields the protein CASSPGTSGVTDTQYF. The rearrangement uses TRBV5-1 and TRBJ2-3; 13 bases agree with TRBD2. From germline, CDR1 is SGHRS and CDR2 YFSETQ. The CDR3 is 16 amino acids. Germline trimming cut 4 bases from V and 3 bases from J; bases unmatched to any gene: 5.

This clonotype was recorded a few times. V usage is TRBV2 and J usage is TRBJ2-2; D gene unclear. The CDR3 runs 13 residues. V was pared by 0 bases and J by 4 bases, with 3 bases between. CDR1 is SNHLY, CDR2 FYNNEI, per germline. The CDR3 protein is CASSEAPTGELFF. CDR3 sequence (DNA): TGTGCCAGCAGTGAAGCGCCCACCGGGGAGCTGTTTTTT.

This clonotype was detected many times. V is TRBV10-3 and J is TRBJ1-2; perhaps TRBD1 as D (6 bases). Germline CDR1 and CDR2: ENHRY and SYGVKD. The CDR3 length is 12 residues. V was cut by 8 bases and J by 6 bases, with 13 bases left in between. For the CDR3, the DNA is TGTGCCATCCAACAGGGAGGGGATGGCTACACCTTC. Translated, it gives CAIQQGGDGYTF.

This clonotype was seen more than once but under ten times. The rearrangement uses TRBV28 and TRBJ2-3; maybe TRBD2 (5 bases). The CDR3 contains 14 residues. Per the germline V gene, CDR1 is MDHEN and CDR2 is SYDVKM. Between the trimmed V and J ends, which lost 3 bases and 8 bases, there was a span of 15 bases. DNA for the CDR3: TGTGCCAGCAGTTTTCGGGCAAGCGCGGGTACGCAGTATTTT. Protein product: CASSFRASAGTQYF.

This clonotype was counted between two and nine times. V usage is TRBV7-9 and J usage is TRBJ2-7; D is perhaps TRBD2 (6 bases). CDR1 SEHNR and CDR2 FQNEAQ come from the germline V gene (reference sequence). The CDR3 extends over 14 amino acids. The ends were cut back, 3 bases at V and 6 bases at J, with 15 bases in the middle. The CDR3 DNA follows: TGTGCCAGCAGCTTGGGACTTCAATCAGGCGAGCAGTACTTC. This gives the protein CASSLGLQSGEQYF.